Below are 19 T cell receptor beta chains sequenced from a single sample in a study of beta chain features in type 1 diabetes. Regarding the study as a whole: Type 1 diabetes patients had moderately but significantly shorter TCRB CDR3s in all four CD4+ subsets.

Antigens of these TCRs are unknown. Reverse transcription of all isolated RNA meant that expressed TCRB transcripts were sequenced. Assay used: immunoSEQ multiplex PCR; TCRdb lists only in-frame clones, some missing. This sample carries 600,000 to 700,000 clones, 13% of them seen once, and the ten largest clones take approximately 0.022%. The sequencing sample was made of naive CD4+ T cells from blood. The receptors were gathered from a man in his late teens or twenties with type 1 diabetes.

This clone was counted a few times. CDR3 residues: CASTPTGGNTIYF. CDR3 bases: TGTGCCAGCACCCCGACAGGCGGAAACACCATATATTTT. The chain joins TRBV9 to TRBJ1-3; a possible D gene is TRBD1 (6 bases). V was trimmed by 6 bases and J by 4 bases, leaving 11 bases between them. CDR3 length: 13 amino acids. CDR1 and CDR2 from the germline V gene are SGDLS and YYNGEE.

The CDR3 region has the DNA TGCAGCGTTACAACCCGGACAGATAGCAATCAGCCCCAGCATTTT. As protein: CSVTTRTDSNQPQHF. This chain uses TRBV29-1 with TRBJ1-5; maybe TRBD1 (6 bases). The V end was cut by 5 bases, the J end by 0 bases, with 14 bases between. Germline CDR1 and CDR2: SQVTM and ANQGSEA. There are 15 residues in the CDR3.

The rearrangement joins TRBV9 to TRBJ2-2; possibly TRBD1 or TRBD2 for D (5 bases each). The V end was cut by 4 bases, the J end by 1 base, with 14 bases between. The V gene's germline CDR1 is SGDLS and CDR2 YYNGEE. The CDR3 runs 16 residues. CDR3 in DNA: TGTGCCAGCAGCCCGGGGCGGTTAGGGAACACCGGGGAGCTGTTTTTT. Protein sequence: CASSPGRLGNTGELFF.

This clone turned up a few times. The rearrangement joins TRBV2 to TRBJ1-6, with 11 bases matching TRBD1. V lost 6 bases, J lost 8 bases, and 6 bases stayed unmatched. CDR3 size: 15 residues. The germline CDR1 and CDR2 sequences are SNHLY and FYNNEI. The CDR3 nucleotides read TGTGCCAGCAGCGGACAGGGGGCGTGGGATTCACCCCTCCACTTT. This gives the protein CASSGQGAWDSPLHF.

This clone was detected a few times. The J gene is TRBJ2-2, the V gene TRBV7-9, with TRBD1 matching 8 bases. Germline lookup yields CDR1 SEHNR and CDR2 FQNEAQ (reference sequence). V gave up 5 bases and J gave up 3 bases; unmatched junction bases: 8. This CDR3 has 16 residues. CDR3 coding DNA: TGTGCCAGCAGCCCGCAGGGGGCAATGTACACCGGGGAGCTGTTTTTT. This encodes CASSPQGAMYTGELFF. The full variable domain, its missing parts supplied by reference TRBV7-9 and TRBJ2-2, is DTGVSQNPRHKITKRGQNVTFRCDPISEHNRLYWYRQTLGQGPEFLTYFQNEAQLEKSRLLSDRFSAERPKGSFSTLEIQRTEQGDSAMYLCASSPQGAMYTGELFFGEGSRLTVL.

V is TRBV5-6 and J is TRBJ1-5; 7 bases line up with TRBD1. With V trimmed by 1 base and J by 3 bases, 4 bases remained unmatched. The CDR3 runs to 15 residues. Per germline, CDR1 SGHDT and CDR2 YYEEEE. CDR3: CASSLLDRTNQPQHF. In nucleotides, the CDR3 is TGTGCCAGCAGCTTGTTGGACAGGACCAATCAGCCCCAGCATTTT.

The chain joins TRBV11-1 to TRBJ1-1, with a weak D call TRBD1 (5 bases). The germline gives CDR1 SGHAT, CDR2 FQDESV (reference sequence). This CDR3 contains 13 residues. Trimming shortened V by 5 bases and J by 1 base, and 8 bases separated the two germline ends. The CDR3 loop reads CASSADRNTEAFF. The CDR3, as DNA: TGTGCCAGCAGCGCCGACAGGAACACTGAAGCTTTCTTT.

This chain links TRBV6-6 with TRBJ1-5; 7 positions match TRBD1. The length of the CDR3 is 14 residues. V was pared by 2 bases and J by 4 bases, with 2 bases of the junction left unmatched. CDR1 is MNHNY and CDR2 is SVGAGI in the germline V gene (reference sequence). The CDR3 DNA follows: TGTGCCAGCAGTTACAGACAGGGTAATCAGCCCCAGCATTTT. Encoded protein: CASSYRQGNQPQHF.

The chain employs TRBV28 and TRBJ2-1; tentatively, D is TRBD2 (5 bases). Germline CDR1 MDHEN, CDR2 SYDVKM. The CDR3 consists of 11 residues. Trimming took off 5 bases at V and 15 bases at J, with 14 bases between the two ends. In nucleotides, the CDR3 is TGTGCCAGCAGTCAAAACTTCCGGGGGTTCTTC. This encodes CASSQNFRGFF.

This clone has just a few counts. The chain combines TRBV28 with TRBJ2-3; D is ambiguous. Trimming left V 4 bases short and J 2 bases short, with 13 bases between. This CDR3 is built from 15 residues. Germline CDR1 is MDHEN and CDR2 is SYDVKM. In nucleotides, the CDR3 is TGTGCCAGCAGTTCCCCAATAATCCACACAGATACGCAGTATTTT. Its protein is CASSSPIIHTDTQYF.

The genes are TRBV30 and TRBJ1-2, with unresolved D. V was shortened by 1 base and J by 10 bases, with 16 bases between the two germline ends. Germline CDR1 GTSNPN, CDR2 SVGIG (reference sequence). The CDR3 covers 13 residues. Here the CDR3 reads CAWSGPPFAYYTF. CDR3 nucleotide sequence: TGTGCCTGGAGTGGACCCCCTTTCGCTTACTACACCTTC.

J is TRBJ2-3 and V is TRBV4-2, with TRBD2 identical over 11 bases. Germline assignment: CDR1 LGHNA and CDR2 YNFKEQ. J was trimmed by 4 bases and V by 8 bases; bases with no gene match: 5. This CDR3 has 14 residues. The CDR3 DNA follows: TGTGCCAGCGGCCGTAGCGGGGGGGCAGATACGCAGTATTTT. This translates into CASGRSGGADTQYF.

There are a few counts of this clone. The chain joins TRBV2 to TRBJ2-7; a possible D gene is TRBD1 (7 bases). Germline V gene data show CDR1 as SNHLY and CDR2 as FYNNEI. This CDR3 contains 13 residues. V lost 6 bases and J lost 1, with 10 bases in between. CDR3 in DNA: TGTGCCAGCAGCGCGGGACAGTCCTACGAGCAGTACTTC. Protein: CASSAGQSYEQYF.

This clone occurred a few times. The V and J genes are TRBV9 and TRBJ2-1, with D possibly being TRBD1 (6 bases). The germline gives CDR1 SGDLS, CDR2 YYNGEE. The CDR3 is 14 residues long. V gave up 2 bases and J gave up 5 bases, with 11 bases separating them. The CDR3 nucleotides are TGTGCCAGCAGCGTCGCGGACAGAAACAATGAGCAGTTCTTC. This gives the protein CASSVADRNNEQFF. The whole variable domain, remainder taken from reference TRBV9 and TRBJ2-1, is DSGVTQTPKHLITATGQRVTLRCSPRSGDLSVYWYQQSLDQGLQFLIQYYNGEERAKGNILERFSAQQFPDLHSELNLSSLELGDSALYFCASSVADRNNEQFFGPGTRLTVL.

This clone has a handful of counts. The rearrangement joins TRBV7-9 to TRBJ1-1; no clear D gene. Germline CDR1 reads SEHNR; CDR2 reads FQNEAQ (reference sequence). The V gene lost 5 bases and the J gene lost 8 bases, with 15 bases spanning the gap. The CDR3 runs to 13 residues. CDR3 DNA sequence: TGTGCCAGCAGCCTCGAAGATTGGGAGGAAGCTTTCTTT. It translates to CASSLEDWEEAFF.

The chain uses TRBV7-2 and TRBJ2-4; TRBD1 might be the D (6 bases). Germline loops: CDR1 SGHTA, CDR2 FQGNSA. Trimming cost V 1 base and J 6 bases, with 13 bases left between them. This CDR3 has 15 amino acids. CDR3: CTSSLGQAGRNIQYF. In nucleotides, the CDR3 is TGTACCAGCAGCTTAGGACAGGCCGGACGAAACATTCAGTACTTC. Looking up the rest from reference TRBV7-2 and TRBJ2-4 gives the full variable domain: GAGVSQSPSNKVTEKGKDVELRCDPISGHTALYWYRQSLGQGLEFLIYFQGNSAPDKSGLPSDRFSAERTGGSVSTLTIQRTQQEDSAVYLCTSSLGQAGRNIQYFGAGTRLSVL.

The rearrangement links TRBV5-1 to TRBJ2-1; a weak D match, TRBD2 (5 bases). The CDR3 is made up of 16 amino acids. Trimming pared 4 bases from V and 7 bases from J, leaving 21 bases between. The V gene's germline CDR1 is SGHRS and CDR2 YFSETQ. The CDR3 DNA sequence: TGCGCCAGCAGCCCGAGGGTAGCGTCAGAAGGGAATGAGCAGTTCTTC. This translates into CASSPRVASEGNEQFF.

The V gene is TRBV28, the J gene TRBJ1-5; TRBD1 agrees at 7 bases. The CDR3 runs to 18 residues. The germline gives CDR1 MDHEN, CDR2 SYDVKM. V was pared by 3 bases and J by 0 bases, with 11 bases of the junction left unmatched. The CDR3 coding sequence is TGTGCCAGCAGTTTGGTGGCAGGGGGTGGTTATAGCAATCAGCCCCAGCATTTT. Protein product: CASSLVAGGGYSNQPQHF.

This chain connects TRBV30 to TRBJ1-5, with D possibly TRBD1 on 6 matching bases. The CDR3 is 13 residues long. CDR1 and CDR2 from the germline V gene are GTSNPN and SVGIG (reference sequence). V was pared by 5 bases and J by 4 bases, with 12 bases between. CDR3 in DNA: TGTGCCTGGGAAGGGGGGGCGAATCAGCCCCAGCATTTT. The encoded protein is CAWEGGANQPQHF.